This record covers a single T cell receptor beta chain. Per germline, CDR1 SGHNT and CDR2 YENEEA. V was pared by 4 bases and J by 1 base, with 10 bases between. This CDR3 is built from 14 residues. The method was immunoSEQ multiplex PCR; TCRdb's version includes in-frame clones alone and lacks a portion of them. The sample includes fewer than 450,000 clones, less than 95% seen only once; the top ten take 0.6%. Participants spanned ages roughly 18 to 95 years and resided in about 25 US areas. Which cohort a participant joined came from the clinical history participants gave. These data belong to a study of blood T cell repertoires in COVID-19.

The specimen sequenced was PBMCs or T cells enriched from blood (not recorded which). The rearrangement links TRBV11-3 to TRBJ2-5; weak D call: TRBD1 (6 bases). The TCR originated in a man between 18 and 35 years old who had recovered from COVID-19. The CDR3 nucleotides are TGTGCCAGCAGCTCAGGGGATCCCCAAGAGACCCAGTACTTC. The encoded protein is CASSSGDPQETQYF.